This T cell receptor (beta chain) originates from a study of regulatory T cells in long-lasting Graves disease. HTBI primers from iRepertoire and Arm-PCR of CDR3 regions yielded the TCR beta libraries. Per the original methods: Gene usage covered 62 TRBV and some 13 TRBJ segments. MiXCR, applied by TCRdb to the multiplex PCR reads, yields one record per CDR3 protein. TCRdb assigned the V and J calls; the authors' analysis was not used. The sample contains about 210,000 distinct CDR3 sequences, around a fifth of which appear only once. The table lists this clonotype with many counts. Sample time point: newly diagnosed GD, antithyroid drugs for less than 3 months. The TCR library was made from RNA extracted from PBMCs. Peripheral blood, at about 8.9 milliliters, went into EDTA tubes. Looked up from germline, CDR1 is SGHTS and CDR2 is YDEGEE. Trimming removed 4 bases from V and 4 bases from J, with 15 bases in between. The CDR3 is made up of 15 amino acids.

Another study also made use of these data, one on T cells in Graves' hyperthyroidism and ophthalmopathy. That source adds: Thyroid ultrasound and orbital computed tomography, with clinical symptoms and serum thyroxine and TRAb, informed diagnoses. In blood, most of the thyroid clonotypes expanded above 0.001 were also present.

The clonotype was recovered from a woman in her 30s with Graves disease. V gene TRBV5-8 combines with J gene TRBJ1-5, with D unresolved. This specimen consisted of peripheral blood mononuclear cells (PBMCs), obtained at new diagnosis, from a patient treated with antithyroid drugs. The CDR3 sequence: CASSLGYVTNQPQHF. The CDR3, as DNA: TGTGCCAGCAGCCTTGGGTATGTCACAAATCAGCCCCAGCATTTT.